This TCR beta chain is drawn from a study of resident and recirculating memory T cells in vitiligo. The CDR3 runs 17 residues. Germline V gene lookup returns CDR1 MDHEN and CDR2 SYDVKM. The V end lost 6 bases, the J end lost 4 bases, and 22 bases lay between the germline ends. Clones were read by immunoSEQ multiplex PCR, and TCRdb kept only the in-frame ones, dropping some. Among tens of thousands of clones listed, roughly nine tenths were seen once. No vitiligo treatment was given during the prior three months. The receptor comes from a male donor with vitiligo. The sample was blood. The rearrangement links TRBV28 to TRBJ1-3, with D possibly TRBD1 on 5 matching bases. The CDR3 is CASSALQGLSLGNTIYF. The CDR3 nucleotides read TGTGCCAGCAGCGCCCTTCAGGGCTTGAGTCTCGGAAACACCATATATTTT.